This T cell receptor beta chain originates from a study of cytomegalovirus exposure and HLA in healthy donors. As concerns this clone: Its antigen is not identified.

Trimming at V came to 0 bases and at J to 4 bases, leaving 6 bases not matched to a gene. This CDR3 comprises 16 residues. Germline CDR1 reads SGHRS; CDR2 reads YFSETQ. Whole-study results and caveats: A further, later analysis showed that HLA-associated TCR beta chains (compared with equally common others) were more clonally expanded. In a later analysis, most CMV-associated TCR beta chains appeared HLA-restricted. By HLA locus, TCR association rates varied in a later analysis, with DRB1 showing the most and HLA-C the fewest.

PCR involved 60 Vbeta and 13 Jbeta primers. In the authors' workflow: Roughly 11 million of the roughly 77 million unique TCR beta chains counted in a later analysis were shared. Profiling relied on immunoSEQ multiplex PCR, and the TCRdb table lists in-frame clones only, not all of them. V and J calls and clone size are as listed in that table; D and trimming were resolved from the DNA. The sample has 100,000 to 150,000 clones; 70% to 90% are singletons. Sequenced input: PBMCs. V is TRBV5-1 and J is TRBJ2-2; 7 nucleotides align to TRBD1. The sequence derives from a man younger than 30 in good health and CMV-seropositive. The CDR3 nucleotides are TGCGCCAGCAGCTTGGATACAGGGGTGAGCACCGGGGAGCTGTTTTTT. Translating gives CASSLDTGVSTGELFF.